The clone carrying this T cell receptor (beta chain) came up a few times. As yet, its antigen is unknown. The CDR3 has 15 amino acids. V trimming: 4 bases; J trimming: 6 bases; junction bases outside the gene matches: 9. Germline V gene sequence: CDR1 MNHEY, CDR2 SMNVEV (reference sequence). This record belongs to a study of T cell repertoires in cytomegalovirus infection. At the level of the study: CMV epitopes, recently identified HLA-C-restricted and well-studied HLA-B-restricted, were used.

TCRdb itself ran the reads through MiXCR, one entry per CDR3 protein. The top ten clones hold about 52% of a sample with about 130,000 distinct CDR3 sequences, 30% to 40% of them seen once. This clonotype originated in a human donor in good health (CMV status not recorded). Some clones in this sample may be carry-over from other donors' samples. The input for sequencing was CD8+ T cells from cultured PBMCs, taken from culture after CMV antigen stimulation. The chain uses TRBV27 and TRBJ2-7; the match to TRBD1 covers 10 bases. CDR3 amino acids: CASSSTSGTGVEQYF. In DNA form, the CDR3 reads TGTGCCAGCAGTTCGACTTCCGGGACAGGGGTCGAGCAGTACTTC.